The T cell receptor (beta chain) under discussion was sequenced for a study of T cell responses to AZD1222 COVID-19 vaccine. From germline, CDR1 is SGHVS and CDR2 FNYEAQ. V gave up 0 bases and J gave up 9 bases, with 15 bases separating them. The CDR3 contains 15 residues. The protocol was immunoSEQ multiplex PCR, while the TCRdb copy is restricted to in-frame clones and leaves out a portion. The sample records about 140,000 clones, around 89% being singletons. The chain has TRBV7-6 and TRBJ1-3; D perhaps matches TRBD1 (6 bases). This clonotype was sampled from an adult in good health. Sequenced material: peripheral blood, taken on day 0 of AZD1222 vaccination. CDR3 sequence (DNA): TGTGCCAGCAGCTTAGCTGGGGGGCGCGGGGGCACCATATATTTT. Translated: CASSLAGGRGGTIYF.